Sequencing of this T cell receptor (beta chain) was carried out in a study of neurological immune-mediated disorders. TCRdb re-analysed the 5' RACE reads in MiXCR, keeping a single row per CDR3 protein. The table has 71,000 or so distinct CDR3 sequences, roughly 13% seen once; the top ten hold around 4.3%. Described time point: longitudinal time-point 1 (baseline). This clonotype was seen repeatedly, ten times or more. Germline assignment: CDR1 SEHNR and CDR2 FQNEAQ (reference sequence). The CDR3 extends over 12 amino acids. The J segment lost 3 bases and the V segment lost 5 bases, leaving 0 bases of the junction unmatched.

V usage is TRBV7-9 and J usage is TRBJ1-2; 7 bases agree with TRBD1. The sequenced material came from PBMCs. The receptor was isolated from a female donor with HTLV-1-associated myelopathy (HAM/TSP). DNA of the CDR3: TGTGCCAGCAGCCAGGGGGACTATGGCTACACCTTC. Encoded protein: CASSQGDYGYTF.